The entry below describes one TCR beta chain. Its matching antigen is unknown. This record belongs to a study of cytotoxic CD8 clonotypes in ibrutinib-treated CLL. On the study more broadly: Per sample, productive templates averaged nearly 260,000 and productive rearrangements averaged around 94,000.

Study-level findings and limits: A difference in sampling times existed between sustained-remission and progressing patients.

Method: immunoSEQ multiplex PCR; TCRdb's copy keeps in-frame clones and lacks some. The data show approximately 160,000 clones, with about 88% seen just once and about 2.9% held by the top ten. Trimming stripped 5 bases from V and 4 bases from J, with 14 bases between. CDR1 and CDR2 (germline): SGHTA, FQGTGA. The CDR3 totals 14 residues. The sequencing used PBMCs, collected at disease progression, from a patient treated with ibrutinib. The clonotype originates from a human donor with chronic lymphocytic leukemia. V and J are TRBV7-3 and TRBJ2-5, with D perhaps matching TRBD2 (6 bases). CDR3 sequence reads: CASSPIGTVETQYF. The CDR3 DNA reads as TGTGCCAGCAGCCCAATCGGGACTGTAGAGACCCAGTACTTC. The entire variable domain, with the rest obtained from reference TRBV7-3 and TRBJ2-5, is as follows: GAGVSQTPSNKVTEKGKYVELRCDPISGHTALYWYRQSLGQGPEFLIYFQGTGAADDSGLPNDRFFAVRPEGSVSTLKIQRTERGDSAVYLCASSPIGTVETQYFGPGTRLLVL.